A selection of T cell receptor beta chains follows, all from one sample in a study of CD8 T cells in Susac syndrome. TCRdb re-called the immunoSEQ multiplex PCR reads through MiXCR, storing one row per CDR3 protein. The sample has under 350,000 distinct CDR3 sequences; roughly 94% are singletons. The sample consisted of CD4+ T cells from PBMCs. The receptor set was obtained from a human donor with multiple sclerosis. CDR3s include the opening cysteine and the closing phenylalanine or tryptophan. A D gene is named only where the DNA matches it firmly. Not all rows give a size; the values are once, few, many and, for expanded clones, a class.

TRBJ2-3 | 16 | TRBD1 | once | TRBV24-1 | TGTGCCACCAGTGATTCACAGGACAGGGAGACAGATACGCAGTATTTT | CATSDSQDRETDTQYF
TRBJ2-7 | 13 | NA | few | TRBV5-6 | TGTGCCAGCAGAGGGACCCTACCAGGGGAGCAGTACTTC | CASRGTLPGEQYF
TRBJ1-1 | 14 | TRBD1 | NA | TRBV2 | TGTGCCAGCAGTGAGGGCAGGGGGTGGACTGAAGCTTTCTTT | CASSEGRGWTEAFF
TRBJ2-2 | 16 | TRBD2 | NA | TRBV18 | TGTGCCAGCTCGCCACTAGCGCCTCCGAACACCGGGGAGCTGTTTTTT | CASSPLAPPNTGELFF
TRBJ1-5 | 13 | NA | NA | TRBV20-1 | TGCAGTGCTAGTAGTTCCGGTTGGCAGCCCCAGCATTTT | CSASSSGWQPQHF
TRBJ1-5 | 14 | TRBD1 | NA | TRBV7-8 | TGTGCCAGCAGCTTCCACAGGGGAGACCAGCCCCAGCATTTT | CASSFHRGDQPQHF
TRBJ1-5 | 18 | NA | few | TRBV5-1 | TGCGCCAGCTCAACACTCGGGACCGAGCATCTTAGCAATCAGCCCCAGCATTTT | CASSTLGTEHLSNQPQHF
TRBJ2-1 | 14 | NA | NA | TRBV6-1 | TGTGCCAGCAGTGAGAGTGGGGTCTACAATGAGCAGTTCTTC | CASSESGVYNEQFF
TRBJ2-5 | 14 | TRBD2 | NA | TRBV7-2 | TGTGCCAGCAGGATAGCGGGAAACCAAGAGACCCAGTACTTC | CASRIAGNQETQYF
TRBJ2-3 | 15 | TRBD2 | NA | TRBV28 | TGTGCCAGCAGTTCCGGGGGGGACCACACAGATACGCAGTATTTT | CASSSGGDHTDTQYF
TRBJ2-5 | 15 | NA | NA | TRBV7-2 | TGTGCCAGCAGCTTAGATTCTCAGGGATACGGGACCCAGTACTTC | CASSLDSQGYGTQYF
TRBJ2-2 | 14 | NA | NA | TRBV5-4 | TGTGCCAGCAGCTTTGACAGGAGGACCGGGGAGCTGTTTTTT | CASSFDRRTGELFF
TRBJ2-1 | 15 | TRBD1 | NA | TRBV7-9 | TGTGCCAGCAGCCGTGGGACAGGAGATTACAATGAGCAGTTCTTC | CASSRGTGDYNEQFF
TRBJ1-1 | 16 | TRBD1 | NA | TRBV3-1 | TGTGCCAGCAGCCCCGGGACAGGCTTAATCGGTACTGAAGCTTTCTTT | CASSPGTGLIGTEAFF
TRBJ1-2 | 12 | TRBD1 | NA | TRBV13 | TGTGCCAGCGGACAGGGACCTTATGGCTACACCTTC | CASGQGPYGYTF
TRBJ2-2 | 16 | NA | NA | TRBV3-1 | TGTGCCAGCAGCCAAGATCGGCTATCCGTCAGGGGGGAGCTGTTTTTT | CASSQDRLSVRGELFF
TRBJ1-2 | 14 | NA | NA | TRBV18 | TGTGCCAGCTCACCCCCCGGCCCACAGGGCCATTTCACCTTC | CASSPPGPQGHFTF
TRBJ1-6 | 16 | NA | NA | TRBV13 | TGTGCCAGCAGCCGGGGACCGAGCTCCTATAATTCACCCCTCCACTTT | CASSRGPSSYNSPLHF
TRBJ2-1 | 15 | NA | NA | TRBV2 | TGTGCCAGCAGTGAAAAGCAGGCTGCCTACAATGAGCAGTTCTTC | CASSEKQAAYNEQFF